This record concerns one T cell receptor (beta chain) sequence. These data belong to a study of blood T cell repertoires in COVID-19. The data were produced by immunoSEQ multiplex PCR, yet TCRdb's version contains in-frame clones alone and is incomplete. The sample lists 200,000 to 250,000 clones; about 86% were seen once. This CDR3 has 16 residues. The trim removed 3 bases at V and 5 bases at J, leaving 9 bases unmatched. Per germline, CDR1 SGHAT and CDR2 FQNNGV. The chain recombines TRBV11-2 with TRBJ2-3, with 9 bases fitting TRBD2. The sample taken for sequencing was peripheral blood. This receptor was identified in a woman between 45 and 60 years old with COVID-19, enrolled during active disease. The DNA of the CDR3 is TGTGCCAGCAGCTTTGAAGCGGGGGGTCCTTTAGATACGCAGTATTTT. Protein product: CASSFEAGGPLDTQYF.